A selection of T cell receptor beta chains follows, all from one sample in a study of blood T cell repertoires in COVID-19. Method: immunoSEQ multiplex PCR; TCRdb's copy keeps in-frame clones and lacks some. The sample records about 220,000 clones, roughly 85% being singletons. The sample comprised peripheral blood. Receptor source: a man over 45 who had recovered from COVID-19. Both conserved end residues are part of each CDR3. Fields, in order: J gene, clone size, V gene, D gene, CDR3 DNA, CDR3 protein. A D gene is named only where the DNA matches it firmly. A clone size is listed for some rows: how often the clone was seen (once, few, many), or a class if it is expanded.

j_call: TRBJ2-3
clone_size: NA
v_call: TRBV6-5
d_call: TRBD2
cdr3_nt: TGTGCCAGCAGCCGACTTAGCGGGACCCCAGATACGCAGTATTTT
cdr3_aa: CASSRLSGTPDTQYF

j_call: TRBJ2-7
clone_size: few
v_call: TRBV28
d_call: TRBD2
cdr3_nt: TGTGCCAGCAGTTGGAGCGGGAGGATCTCCTACGAGCAGTACTTC
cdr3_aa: CASSWSGRISYEQYF

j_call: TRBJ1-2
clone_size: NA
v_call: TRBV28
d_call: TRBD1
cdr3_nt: TGTGCCAGCAGTTTATCACGGCCGGGACAGGGGGCGGAGGGCTACACCTTC
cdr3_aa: CASSLSRPGQGAEGYTF

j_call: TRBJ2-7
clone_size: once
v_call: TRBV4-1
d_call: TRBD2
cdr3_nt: TGCGCCAGCAGCCAAGATAAGCGGGAGGGCTCCTACGAGCAGTACTTC
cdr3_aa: CASSQDKREGSYEQYF

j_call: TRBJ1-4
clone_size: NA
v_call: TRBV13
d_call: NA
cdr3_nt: TGTGCCAGCAGCCGCTCTAAGGGCAGGGCTAATGAAAAACTGTTTTTT
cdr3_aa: CASSRSKGRANEKLFF

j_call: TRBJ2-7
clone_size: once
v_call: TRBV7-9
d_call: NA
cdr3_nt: TGTGCCAGCAGCCCCCAACAGGGTTTGAGGAACGAGCAGTACTTC
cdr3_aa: CASSPQQGLRNEQYF

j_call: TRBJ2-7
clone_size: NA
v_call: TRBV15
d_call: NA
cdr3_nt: TGTGCCACCAGCAGAGATCACGCAGCCTACGAGCAGTACTTC
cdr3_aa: CATSRDHAAYEQYF

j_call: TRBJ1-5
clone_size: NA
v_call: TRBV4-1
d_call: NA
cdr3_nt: TGCGCCAGCAGCCGCGAAGGGGGGGGTAGCAATCAGCCCCAGCATTTT
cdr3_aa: CASSREGGGSNQPQHF

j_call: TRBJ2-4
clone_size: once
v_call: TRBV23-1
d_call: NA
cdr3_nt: TGCGCCAGCAGGGGGGCTCCTAAAAACATTCAGTACTTC
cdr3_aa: CASRGAPKNIQYF

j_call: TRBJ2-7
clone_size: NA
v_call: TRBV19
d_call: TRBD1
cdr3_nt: TGTGCCAGTTCCAGGGGGACAGGGAGTAGCTCCTACGAGCAGTACTTC
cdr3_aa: CASSRGTGSSSYEQYF

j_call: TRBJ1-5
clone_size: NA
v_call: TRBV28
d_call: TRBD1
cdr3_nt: TGTGCCAGCACCATGGACAGGGGGAATAATCAGCCCCAGCATTTT
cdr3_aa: CASTMDRGNNQPQHF

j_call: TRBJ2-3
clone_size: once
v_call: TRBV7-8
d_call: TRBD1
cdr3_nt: TGTGCCAGCAGCTCCCGACAGGGGGCTATCAGCACAGATACGCAGTATTTT
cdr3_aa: CASSSRQGAISTDTQYF

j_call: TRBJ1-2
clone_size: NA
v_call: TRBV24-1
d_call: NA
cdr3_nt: TGTGCCACCAGTGATTTGCGCCAGGACTATGGCTACACCTTC
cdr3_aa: CATSDLRQDYGYTF

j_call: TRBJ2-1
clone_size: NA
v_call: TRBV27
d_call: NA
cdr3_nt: TGTGCCAGCAGACCATCCGGGAATGAGCAGTTCTTC
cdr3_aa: CASRPSGNEQFF

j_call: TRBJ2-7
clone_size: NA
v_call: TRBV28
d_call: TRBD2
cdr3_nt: TGTGCCAGCAGGAAAAGCGGGAGTGGCTACGAGCAGTACTTC
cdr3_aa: CASRKSGSGYEQYF

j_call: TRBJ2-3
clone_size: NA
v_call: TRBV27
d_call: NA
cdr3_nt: TGTGCCAGTAGTTTCACGTTCACCGGGAGCGCAGATACGCAGTATTTT
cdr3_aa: CASSFTFTGSADTQYF

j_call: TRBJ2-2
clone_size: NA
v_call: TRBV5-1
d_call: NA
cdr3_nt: TGCGCCAGCAGCTCCATAGGGTGGACATCTGACGGGTCCGGGGAGCTGTTTTTT
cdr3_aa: CASSSIGWTSDGSGELFF

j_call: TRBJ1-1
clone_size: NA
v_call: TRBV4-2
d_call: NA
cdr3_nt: TGTGCCAGCGGTACAGGCAGGATGAACACTGAAGCTTTCTTT
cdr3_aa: CASGTGRMNTEAFF

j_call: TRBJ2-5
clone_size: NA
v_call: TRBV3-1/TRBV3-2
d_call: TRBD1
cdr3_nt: TGTGCCAGCAGCCCCACAGGGGGTAGTTCCCAAGAGACCCAGTACTTC
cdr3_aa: CASSPTGGSSQETQYF

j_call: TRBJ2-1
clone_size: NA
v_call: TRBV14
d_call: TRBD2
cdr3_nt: TGTGCCAGCAGCCAAGAGAGGGGACGGGGGGAGAAGGGCCCTGAGCAGTTCTTC
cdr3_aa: CASSQERGRGEKGPEQFF

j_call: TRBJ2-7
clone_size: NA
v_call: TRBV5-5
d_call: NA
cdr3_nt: TGTGCCAGCAGCTTTCTTCTGCGGGGTTCCGACGAGCAGTACTTC
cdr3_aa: CASSFLLRGSDEQYF

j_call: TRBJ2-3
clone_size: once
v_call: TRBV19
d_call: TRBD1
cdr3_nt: TGTGCCAGTAGTGCCCCCAGACAGGGTTCGCACACAGATACGCAGTATTTT
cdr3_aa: CASSAPRQGSHTDTQYF

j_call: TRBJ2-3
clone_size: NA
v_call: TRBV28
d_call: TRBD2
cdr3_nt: TGTGCCAGCCTCCCTCGGGCGGGAGGGCCGAAGCCAGATACGCAGTATTTT
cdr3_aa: CASLPRAGGPKPDTQYF

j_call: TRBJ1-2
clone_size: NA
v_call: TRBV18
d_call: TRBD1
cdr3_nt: TGTGCCAGCTCACCGTCAGGGGGCTATGGCTACACCTTC
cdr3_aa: CASSPSGGYGYTF

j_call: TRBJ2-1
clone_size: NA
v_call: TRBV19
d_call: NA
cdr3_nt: TGTGCCAGTAGTAACCTCGGGGAGACCAATGAGCAGTTCTTC
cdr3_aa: CASSNLGETNEQFF

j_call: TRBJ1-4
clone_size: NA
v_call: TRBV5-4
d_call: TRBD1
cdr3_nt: TGTGCCAGCAGCCTGGGGACAGGGGGAAACACTAATGAAAAACTGTTTTTT
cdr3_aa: CASSLGTGGNTNEKLFF

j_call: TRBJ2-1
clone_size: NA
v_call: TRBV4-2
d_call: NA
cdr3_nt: TGTGCCAGCAGCCAAGAAGCCGCGGTAGATGAGCAGTTCTTC
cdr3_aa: CASSQEAAVDEQFF

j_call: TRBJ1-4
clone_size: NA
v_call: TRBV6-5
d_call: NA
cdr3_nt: TGTGCCAGCAGTAGACTATCAAGCGTTAATGAAAAACTGTTTTTT
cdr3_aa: CASSRLSSVNEKLFF

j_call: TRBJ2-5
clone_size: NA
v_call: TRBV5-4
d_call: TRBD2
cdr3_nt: TGTGCCAGCAGCCCTGGACTAGCTGGGTACCAAGAGACCCAGTACTTC
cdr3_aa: CASSPGLAGYQETQYF

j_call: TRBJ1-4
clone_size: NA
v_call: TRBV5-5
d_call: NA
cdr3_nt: TGTGCCAGCAGCATTCAGACAGCCGAAGAAAAACTGTTTTTT
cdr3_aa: CASSIQTAEEKLFF

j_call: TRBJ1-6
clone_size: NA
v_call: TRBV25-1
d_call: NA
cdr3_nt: TGTGCCAGCAGTCCGACTCAGTTAAGCTCCTATAATTCACCCCTCCACTTT
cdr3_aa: CASSPTQLSSYNSPLHF

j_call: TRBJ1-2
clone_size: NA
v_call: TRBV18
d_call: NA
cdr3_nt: TGTGCCAGCTCACCTTCCTACTATGGCTACACCTTC
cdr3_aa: CASSPSYYGYTF

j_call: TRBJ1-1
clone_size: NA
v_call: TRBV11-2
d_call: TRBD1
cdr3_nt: TGTGCCAGCAGCTCATATACAGGGGGCACTGAAGCTTTCTTT
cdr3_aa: CASSSYTGGTEAFF

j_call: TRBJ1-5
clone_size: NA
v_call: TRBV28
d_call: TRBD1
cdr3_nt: TGTGCCAGCAGAACAGGGGAGGTCGATCAGCCCCAGCATTTT
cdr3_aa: CASRTGEVDQPQHF

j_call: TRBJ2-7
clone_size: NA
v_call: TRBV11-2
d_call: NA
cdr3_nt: TGTGCCAGCAGCTTCCAGGTAGAGCAGTACTTC
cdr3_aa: CASSFQVEQYF

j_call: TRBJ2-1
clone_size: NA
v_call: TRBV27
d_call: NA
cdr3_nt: TGTGCCAGCAGTCACTCCTACAATGAGCAGTTCTTC
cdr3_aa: CASSHSYNEQFF

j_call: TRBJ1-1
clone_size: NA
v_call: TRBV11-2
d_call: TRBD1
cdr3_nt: TGTGCCAGCAGCTTAGTTAGGGGGCGTGGTGAAGCTTTCTTT
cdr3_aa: CASSLVRGRGEAFF

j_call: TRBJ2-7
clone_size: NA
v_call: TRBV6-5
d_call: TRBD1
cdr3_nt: TGTGCCAGCAGAGAGACAGGGGCGGACTACGAGCAGTACTTC
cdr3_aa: CASRETGADYEQYF

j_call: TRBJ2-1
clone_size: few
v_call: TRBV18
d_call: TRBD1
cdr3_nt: TGTGCCAGCTCAATTGGGACAGGGCACAATGAGCAGTTCTTC
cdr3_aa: CASSIGTGHNEQFF

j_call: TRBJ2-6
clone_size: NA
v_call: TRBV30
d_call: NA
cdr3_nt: TGTGCCTGGGGTGTCCCATCTGGGGCCAACGTCCTGACTTTC
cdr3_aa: CAWGVPSGANVLTF

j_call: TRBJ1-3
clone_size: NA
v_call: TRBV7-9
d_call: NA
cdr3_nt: TGTGCCAGCAGCCCCGGGGGCACCATATATTTT
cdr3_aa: CASSPGGTIYF

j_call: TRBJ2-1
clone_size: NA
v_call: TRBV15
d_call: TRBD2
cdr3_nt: TGTGCCACCAGCAGAGCGGGAGGGGGGAACAATGAGCAGTTCTTC
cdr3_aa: CATSRAGGGNNEQFF

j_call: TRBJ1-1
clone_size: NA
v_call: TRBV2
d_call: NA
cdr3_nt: TGTGCCAGCAGTCTCCCAGGCGAACCGAACACTGAAGCTTTCTTT
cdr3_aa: CASSLPGEPNTEAFF

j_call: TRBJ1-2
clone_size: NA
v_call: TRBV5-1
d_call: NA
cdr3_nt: TGCGCCAGCAGCTTGGACGGGGATTTATCTAACTATGGCTACACCTTC
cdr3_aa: CASSLDGDLSNYGYTF

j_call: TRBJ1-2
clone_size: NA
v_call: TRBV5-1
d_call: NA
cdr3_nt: TGCGCCAGCAGCTTGGTCGGGTCGGCCGGGGGCTATGGCTACACCTTC
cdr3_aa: CASSLVGSAGGYGYTF

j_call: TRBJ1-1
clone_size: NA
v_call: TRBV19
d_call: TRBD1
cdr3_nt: TGTGCCAGTAGTATGGGGACAGGGAGGACTGAAGCTTTCTTT
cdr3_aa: CASSMGTGRTEAFF

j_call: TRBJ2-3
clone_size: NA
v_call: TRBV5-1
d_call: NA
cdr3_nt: TGCGCCAGCAACCCCGGACGAGGGACTAGCACAGATACGCAGTATTTT
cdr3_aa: CASNPGRGTSTDTQYF

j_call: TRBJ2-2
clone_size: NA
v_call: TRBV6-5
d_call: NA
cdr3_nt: TGTGCCACCACACGAGGGAACACCGGGGAGCTGTTTTTT
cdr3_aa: CATTRGNTGELFF

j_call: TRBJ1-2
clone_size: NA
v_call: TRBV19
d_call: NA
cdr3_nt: TGTGCCAGTAGCCCCACGGGAACGGGGGGCTACACCTTC
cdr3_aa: CASSPTGTGGYTF

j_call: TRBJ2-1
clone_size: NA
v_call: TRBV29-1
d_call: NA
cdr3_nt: TGCAGCGTTGGGACTTTCGAGCAGTTCTTC
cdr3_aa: CSVGTFEQFF

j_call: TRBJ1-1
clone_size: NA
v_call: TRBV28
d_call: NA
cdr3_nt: TGTGCCAGCAGACCCAGGGTCGTGAACACTGAAGCTTTCTTT
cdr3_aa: CASRPRVVNTEAFF

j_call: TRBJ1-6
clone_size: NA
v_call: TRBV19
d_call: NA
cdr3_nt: TGTGCCAGTAGTATTGTCGGGTATAATTCACCCCTCCACTTT
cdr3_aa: CASSIVGYNSPLHF

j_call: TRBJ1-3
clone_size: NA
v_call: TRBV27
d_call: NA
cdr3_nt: TGTGCCAGCAGTTTGGCGGTAGGAAACACCATATATTTT
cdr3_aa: CASSLAVGNTIYF

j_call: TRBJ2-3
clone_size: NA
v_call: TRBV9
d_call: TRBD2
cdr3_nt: TGTGCCAGCAGCCTAGCATCTAGCGGGAGGTTGGCAGATACGCAGTATTTT
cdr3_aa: CASSLASSGRLADTQYF

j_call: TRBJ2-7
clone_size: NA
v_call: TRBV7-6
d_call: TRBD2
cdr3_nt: TGTGCCAGCAGCTTAGCGACTAGCGGGAGATACGAGCAGTACTTC
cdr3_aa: CASSLATSGRYEQYF

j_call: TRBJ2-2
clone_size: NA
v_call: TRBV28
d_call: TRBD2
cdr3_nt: TGTGCCAGCAGTTCCTCTAGCGGGAGCCACACCGGGGAGCTGTTTTTT
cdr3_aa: CASSSSSGSHTGELFF

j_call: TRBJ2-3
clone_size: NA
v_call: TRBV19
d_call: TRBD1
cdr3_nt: TGTGCCAGTAGTATAGTATCAGGGACAGACTCAACCCATACGCAGTATTTT
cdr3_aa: CASSIVSGTDSTHTQYF

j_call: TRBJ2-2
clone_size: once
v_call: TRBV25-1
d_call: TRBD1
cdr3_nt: TGTGCCAGCAGGCAGACAGGGGGCGACACCGGGGAGCTGTTTTTT
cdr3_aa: CASRQTGGDTGELFF

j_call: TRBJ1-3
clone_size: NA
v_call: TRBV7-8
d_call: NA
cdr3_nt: TGTGCCAGCAGCTTAAATATTGGAAACACCATATATTTT
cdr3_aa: CASSLNIGNTIYF

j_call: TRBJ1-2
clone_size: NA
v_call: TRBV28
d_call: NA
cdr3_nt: TGTGCCAGCAGTTTACCGGGCTATGGCTACACCTTC
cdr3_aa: CASSLPGYGYTF